The clone carrying this T cell receptor beta chain occurred a few times. This sample is part of a study of T-cell reconstitution after alpha-beta-depleted transplantation in children. The V and J ends lost 4 bases and 8 bases respectively, with 12 bases between them. The CDR3 length is 13 residues. During its preparation, the TCRbeta library received unique molecular identifiers. TCRdb recomputed calls from the PCR reads with MiXCR, one row per CDR3 protein. Among 500,000 to 600,000 distinct CDR3 sequences listed, about 16% were seen once. The source of this sequence is a human donor who donated a stem cell graft to a child with acute lymphoblastic leukemia. The chain is built from TRBV12-3 or TRBV12-4 and TRBJ2-4; unclear D gene. The sequenced sample was PBMCs from the stem cell graft donor, obtained from the stem cell graft. DNA of the CDR3: TGTGCCAGCAGTTCCCTTCCCGGCTACATTCAGTACTTC. This gives the protein CASSSLPGYIQYF.